One sample yielded the 20 T cell receptor beta chains listed below, sequenced in a study of PD-1 blockade in classical Hodgkin lymphoma. All patients relapsed after autologous stem cell transplantation, and brentuximab vedotin exposure varied. Some clones are missing from TCRdb's copy, which holds only in-frame ones; the method was immunoSEQ multiplex PCR. The data show 20,000 to 25,000 clones, about 83% seen once. The input for sequencing was peripheral blood mononuclear cells (PBMCs), taken before the second cycle of nivolumab. These TCRs come from a human donor with classical Hodgkin lymphoma.

J is TRBJ2-1 and V is TRBV18, with D perhaps matching TRBD2 (5 bases). CDR3 size: 16 residues. CDR1 is KGHSH and CDR2 is LQKENI in the germline V gene. V lost 1 base and J lost 3, with 13 bases in between. In nucleotides, the CDR3 is TGTGCCAGCTCACCACGCCGGGGTGGGGACTACAATGAGCAGTTCTTC. Residues: CASSPRRGGDYNEQFF. Together with reference TRBV18 and TRBJ2-1, the CDR3 gives the full variable domain: NAGVMQNPRHLVRRRGQEARLRCSPMKGHSHVYWYRQLPEEGLKFMVYLQKENIIDESGMPKERFSAEFPKEGPSILRIQQVVRGDSAAYFCASSPRRGGDYNEQFFGPGTRLTVL.

J is TRBJ2-7 and V is TRBV5-4; possibly TRBD1 or TRBD2 for D (6 bases each). Per germline, CDR1 SGHNT and CDR2 YYREEE (reference sequence). V dropped 0 bases and J dropped 3 bases, with 7 bases sitting between them. The CDR3 extends over 13 amino acids. The CDR3 is CASSLEGGYEQYF. As DNA, the CDR3 is TGTGCCAGCAGCTTGGAGGGGGGCTACGAGCAGTACTTC. Based on the CDR3 plus reference TRBV5-4 and TRBJ2-7, the full variable domain is ETGVTQSPTHLIKTRGQQVTLRCSSQSGHNTVSWYQQALGQGPQFIFQYYREEENGRGNFPPRFSGLQFPNYSSELNVNALELDDSALYLCASSLEGGYEQYFGPGTRLTVT.

This chain links TRBV7-8 with TRBJ2-1, with D tentatively TRBD1 or TRBD2 (5 bases each). V was clipped by 1 base and J by 6 bases, with 7 bases between them. The CDR3 has 13 amino acids. Per germline, CDR1 SGHVS and CDR2 FQNEAQ. CDR3 sequence: CASSLGGFNEQFF. CDR3 DNA: TGTGCCAGCAGCTTAGGGGGGTTCAATGAGCAGTTCTTC.

The chain carries TRBV28 and TRBJ1-4; D perhaps matches TRBD1 (6 bases). The CDR3 has 14 amino acids. V dropped 6 bases and J dropped 4 bases, with 12 bases sitting between them. Per the germline V gene, CDR1 is MDHEN and CDR2 is SYDVKM. CDR3 bases: TGTGCCAGCAGCCTGACGGACAGTAATGAAAAACTGTTTTTT. Translation gives CASSLTDSNEKLFF.

The CDR3, as DNA: TGTGCCAGCAGCTCCCAATCTAGCGGGAGGGAGCAGTTCTTC. Amino acids: CASSSQSSGREQFF. The rearrangement joins TRBV11-3 to TRBJ2-1, with TRBD2 matching 11 bases. CDR1 and CDR2 (germline): SGHNT, YENEEA. The junction had 6 bases not matched to a gene; V was cut back by 4 bases and J by 10 bases. This CDR3 is built from 14 residues.

The rearrangement links TRBV30 to TRBJ1-2; TRBD1 aligns across 10 bases. Germline loops: CDR1 GTSNPN, CDR2 SVGIG (reference sequence). The V segment lost 1 base and the J segment 8 bases; nucleotides outside the gene matches: 4. This CDR3 spans 13 amino acids. As DNA, the CDR3 is TGTGCCTGGAGTGGGGGACAGGGGAACGGCTACACCTTC. Protein product: CAWSGGQGNGYTF.

This chain links TRBV6-1 with TRBJ2-3; D is ambiguous. Trimming pared 7 bases from V and 2 bases from J, leaving 10 bases between. Per germline, CDR1 MNHNS and CDR2 SASEGT. This CDR3 is built from 13 residues. This chain's CDR3 is CASTMAFTDTQYF. The CDR3 DNA reads as TGTGCCAGCACCATGGCCTTCACAGATACGCAGTATTTT.

V usage is TRBV7-9 and J usage is TRBJ2-5; 8 bases are shared with TRBD2. Trimming removed 4 bases from V and 4 bases from J; junction bases left unmatched: 5. The germline V gene encodes CDR1 SEHNR and CDR2 FQNEAQ (reference sequence). The CDR3 spans 14 residues. CDR3 sequence reads: CASSSAGVGETQYF. DNA of the CDR3: TGTGCCAGCAGCTCAGCGGGAGTTGGAGAGACCCAGTACTTC.

Concerning this clone: Other DNA variants within this sample encode the same CDR3. This chain uses TRBV11-2 with TRBJ2-7, with D unclear. The ends were cut back, 1 base at V and 3 bases at J, with 7 bases in the middle. Germline loops: CDR1 SGHAT, CDR2 FQNNGV. The CDR3 consists of 13 residues. DNA for the CDR3: TGTGCCAGCAGCTTAGGGTCCCTCTACGAGCAGTACTTC. It encodes CASSLGSLYEQYF.

The chain carries TRBV7-9 and TRBJ1-2, with D possibly TRBD1 on 5 matching bases. Germline V gene lookup returns CDR1 SEHNR and CDR2 FQNEAQ (reference sequence). The V end was cut by 3 bases, the J end by 8 bases, with 19 bases between. The CDR3 is made up of 15 amino acids. The CDR3 here is CASSFGRAIREGYTF. The CDR3 DNA is TGTGCCAGCAGCTTCGGCCGAGCTATCAGGGAGGGCTACACCTTC.

The chain uses TRBV18 and TRBJ2-6, with 9 bases lining up with TRBD1. This CDR3 has 17 amino acids. Trimming took 8 bases from V and 4 from J; bases not matched to a gene: 12. CDR1 and CDR2 from the germline V gene are KGHSH and LQKENI. The CDR3 loop reads CASLPGQGSRGANVLTF. In DNA, the CDR3 is TGTGCCAGCCTCCCGGGACAGGGTTCCCGGGGGGCCAACGTCCTGACTTTC.

This chain's CDR3 is CASSVSTGARTEQYF. The CDR3 DNA follows: TGTGCCAGTAGTGTCTCGACAGGGGCGCGAACCGAGCAGTACTTC. V is TRBV19 and J is TRBJ2-7, with TRBD1 identical over 8 bases. Germline lookup yields CDR1 LNHDA and CDR2 SQIVND (reference sequence). The CDR3 extends over 15 amino acids. V shed 5 bases, J shed 6 bases, and the junction held 12 bases outside the gene matches.

The chain has TRBV11-2 and TRBJ2-7; D may be TRBD1 (6 bases). The V gene's germline CDR1 is SGHAT and CDR2 FQNNGV. Between the trimmed V and J ends, which lost 5 bases and 2 bases, there was a span of 19 bases. The CDR3 spans 16 residues. The DNA for the CDR3 is TGTGCCAGCAGCCCGGTCACCGGGACACTCACCTACGAGCAGTACTTC. It yields the protein CASSPVTGTLTYEQYF.

The CDR3: CASNGRGGFSTDTQYF. CDR3 DNA: TGTGCCAGCAACGGGAGGGGAGGGTTTAGCACAGATACGCAGTATTTT. The rearrangement uses TRBV9 and TRBJ2-3; 8 nucleotides align to TRBD2. V shed 6 bases, J shed 0 bases, and the junction held 9 bases outside the gene matches. The CDR3 loop spans 16 amino acids. Per germline, CDR1 SGDLS and CDR2 YYNGEE.

This clone was detected only once. The chain joins TRBV7-2 to TRBJ2-3; unclear D gene. Trimming left V 1 base short and J 1 base short, with 12 bases between. The CDR3 has 16 amino acids. Germline CDR1 is SGHTA and CDR2 is FQGNSA. This chain's CDR3 is CASSLVGLSGTDTQYF. The DNA for the CDR3 is TGTGCCAGCAGCTTAGTCGGCCTGTCTGGCACAGATACGCAGTATTTT.

V is TRBV11-3 and J is TRBJ2-1; 7 bases are shared with TRBD2. Germline CDR1 and CDR2: SGHNT and YENEEA. Germline trimming cut 5 bases from V and 15 bases from J; bases unmatched to any gene: 10. The CDR3 totals 12 residues. In DNA, the CDR3 is TGTGCCAGCAGCCGGACGGGGAGGGGAGGGTTCTTC. It yields the protein CASSRTGRGGFF. Together with reference TRBV11-3 and TRBJ2-1, the CDR3 gives the full variable domain: EAGVVQSPRYKIIEKKQPVAFWCNPISGHNTLYWYLQNLGQGPELLIRYENEEAVDDSQLPKDRFSAERLKGVDSTLKIQPAELGDSAVYLCASSRTGRGGFFGPGTRLTVL.

J is TRBJ1-1 and V is TRBV18, with 7 bases that match TRBD1. This CDR3 has 19 amino acids. Germline trimming cut 6 bases from V and 0 bases from J; bases unmatched to any gene: 19. CDR1 KGHSH and CDR2 LQKENI come from the germline V gene. The CDR3 DNA reads as TGTGCCAGCTCGCGAAAATTGAAGGACAGGCCCATCATGAACACTGAAGCTTTCTTT. Its protein is CASSRKLKDRPIMNTEAFF.

The chain is built from TRBV5-1 and TRBJ2-2, with D possibly TRBD2 on 5 matching bases. Germline V gene lookup returns CDR1 SGHRS and CDR2 YFSETQ. The CDR3 totals 15 residues. V shed 0 bases and J shed 7 bases, with 13 bases lying between them. The DNA for the CDR3 is TGCGCCAGCAGCTTGGCGGCTAGCCAGGACGGGGAGCTGTTTTTT. Translated: CASSLAASQDGELFF.

This sequence joins TRBV5-1 and TRBJ2-7; 9 nucleotides line up with TRBD2. Trimming removed 2 bases from V and 4 bases from J; junction bases left unmatched: 4. Germline V CDR1 and CDR2: SGHRS, YFSETQ. CDR3 length equals 14 residues. The CDR3, as DNA: TGCGCCAGCAGCTTCACTAGCGGGCCATACGAGCAGTACTTC. Its protein is CASSFTSGPYEQYF. Using reference TRBV5-1 and TRBJ2-7 for the parts outside the CDR3, the full variable domain is KAGVTQTPRYLIKTRGQQVTLSCSPISGHRSVSWYQQTPGQGLQFLFEYFSETQRNKGNFPGRFSGRQFSNSRSEMNVSTLELGDSALYLCASSFTSGPYEQYFGPGTRLTVT.

This clone was seen more than once but under ten times. The V gene is TRBV28, the J gene TRBJ2-5, with 8 bases identical to TRBD1. The junction had 8 bases not matched to a gene; V was cut back by 7 bases and J by 1 base. This CDR3 has 15 residues. Per germline, CDR1 MDHEN and CDR2 SYDVKM. The chain's CDR3 is CASTPDRGPQETQYF. DNA for the CDR3: TGTGCCAGCACCCCCGACAGGGGACCCCAAGAGACCCAGTACTTC.